A selection of T cell receptor beta chains follows, all from one sample in a study of T cell responses to AZD1222 COVID-19 vaccine. The table came from immunoSEQ multiplex PCR; TCRdb's copy has only in-frame clones and leaves some out. This sample carries about 110,000 clones, about 93% of them seen once, and the ten largest clones take 5% to 8%. Here the sequenced sample was peripheral blood, taken 28 days after the second AZD1222 dose. The receptors come from an adult who received the AZD1222 COVID-19 vaccine. Both conserved end residues are part of each CDR3. A D gene is named only where the DNA matches it firmly. Clone size, where shown, is once, few, many, or a class for clones that have expanded.

clone_size: NA; v_call: TRBV5-1; d_call: NA; j_call: TRBJ1-2; cdr3_nt: TGCGCCAGCAGCCTGCTCGAAGGCCATAACTATGGCTACACCTTC; cdr3_aa: CASSLLEGHNYGYTF
clone_size: NA; v_call: TRBV7-9; d_call: NA; j_call: TRBJ2-7; cdr3_nt: TGTGCCAGCAGCAACTCCGCGGCAGACGAGCAGTACTTC; cdr3_aa: CASSNSAADEQYF
clone_size: NA; v_call: TRBV25-1; d_call: NA; j_call: TRBJ2-7; cdr3_nt: TGTGCCAGCTCACTAGAAGACGAGCAGTACTTC; cdr3_aa: CASSLEDEQYF
clone_size: NA; v_call: TRBV18; d_call: NA; j_call: TRBJ2-4; cdr3_nt: TGTGCCAGCTCATCCATCGCGGTGACTGGTGCCAAAAACATTCAGTACTTC; cdr3_aa: CASSSIAVTGAKNIQYF
clone_size: NA; v_call: TRBV5-1; d_call: NA; j_call: TRBJ1-3; cdr3_nt: TGCGCCAGCGCCGACAGAACTGGAAACACCATATATTTT; cdr3_aa: CASADRTGNTIYF
clone_size: NA; v_call: TRBV12-3/TRBV12-4; d_call: TRBD2; j_call: TRBJ2-3; cdr3_nt: TGTGCCACCACTAGCGGGAGCTCAGATACGCAGTATTTT; cdr3_aa: CATTSGSSDTQYF
clone_size: NA; v_call: TRBV19; d_call: TRBD2; j_call: TRBJ2-7; cdr3_nt: TGTGCCAGTAGTATAACGGGAGGCTCCTACGAGCAGTACTTC; cdr3_aa: CASSITGGSYEQYF
clone_size: NA; v_call: TRBV7-9; d_call: NA; j_call: TRBJ1-1; cdr3_nt: TGTGCCAGCAGTTTCTACCTGAACACTGAAGCTTTCTTT; cdr3_aa: CASSFYLNTEAFF
clone_size: NA; v_call: TRBV5-1; d_call: TRBD1; j_call: TRBJ2-3; cdr3_nt: TGCGCCAGCAGCTTGGGGGACAGCGGACCAGATACGCAGTATTTT; cdr3_aa: CASSLGDSGPDTQYF
clone_size: many; v_call: TRBV6-5; d_call: NA; j_call: TRBJ2-2; cdr3_nt: TGTGCCAGCAGTTACACCTCGGTTAGCCTGAGTGGGGAGCTGTTTTTT; cdr3_aa: CASSYTSVSLSGELFF
clone_size: NA; v_call: TRBV28; d_call: TRBD2; j_call: TRBJ2-4; cdr3_nt: TGTGCCATCTCTGGGCGGGGGGCTACAGGTATTCAGTACTTC; cdr3_aa: CAISGRGATGIQYF
clone_size: NA; v_call: TRBV19; d_call: NA; j_call: TRBJ1-4; cdr3_nt: TGTGCCAGTAGTGCTACCCACACAGCAACTAATGAAAAACTGTTTTTT; cdr3_aa: CASSATHTATNEKLFF
clone_size: NA; v_call: TRBV7-9; d_call: TRBD1; j_call: TRBJ1-4; cdr3_nt: TGTGCCAGCAGCTTAGAAAGGACAGGTACTGAAAAACTGTTTTTT; cdr3_aa: CASSLERTGTEKLFF
clone_size: NA; v_call: TRBV6-6; d_call: NA; j_call: TRBJ1-5; cdr3_nt: TGTGCCAGCAGTCGACAAAAAAGGGATCAGCCCCAGCATTTT; cdr3_aa: CASSRQKRDQPQHF
clone_size: NA; v_call: TRBV19; d_call: NA; j_call: TRBJ1-4; cdr3_nt: TGTGCCAGTAGTCTCTCAGGAGTGACTAATGAAAAACTGTTTTTT; cdr3_aa: CASSLSGVTNEKLFF
clone_size: NA; v_call: TRBV19; d_call: NA; j_call: TRBJ2-1; cdr3_nt: TGTGCCAGTAGTGTTCCGGGGTTCAATGAGCAGTTCTTC; cdr3_aa: CASSVPGFNEQFF
clone_size: NA; v_call: TRBV18; d_call: NA; j_call: TRBJ1-5; cdr3_nt: TGTGCCAGCTCAACACAGGAGTTCAATCAGCCCCAGCATTTT; cdr3_aa: CASSTQEFNQPQHF
clone_size: NA; v_call: TRBV7-9; d_call: NA; j_call: TRBJ2-2; cdr3_nt: TGTGCCAGCAGCTCCTTGATGAACACCGGGGAGCTGTTTTTT; cdr3_aa: CASSSLMNTGELFF
clone_size: once; v_call: TRBV7-7; d_call: NA; j_call: TRBJ2-7; cdr3_nt: TGTGCTAGCAGCAGCGACAGGTCCTCCTACGAGCAGTACTTC; cdr3_aa: CASSSDRSSYEQYF
clone_size: NA; v_call: TRBV11-2; d_call: TRBD1; j_call: TRBJ2-7; cdr3_nt: TGTGCCAGCAGTGAGGGACAGGGGGCGAACTACGAGCAGTACTTC; cdr3_aa: CASSEGQGANYEQYF
clone_size: NA; v_call: TRBV19; d_call: NA; j_call: TRBJ2-2; cdr3_nt: TGTGCCAGTAGCTCCGGGACAAAGAACACCGGGGAGCTGTTTTTT; cdr3_aa: CASSSGTKNTGELFF
clone_size: NA; v_call: TRBV4-1; d_call: TRBD1; j_call: TRBJ1-2; cdr3_nt: TGCGCCAGCAGCCAATCCGGGACAGGGTTTGGATCTGGCTACACCTTC; cdr3_aa: CASSQSGTGFGSGYTF
clone_size: NA; v_call: TRBV27; d_call: NA; j_call: TRBJ2-3; cdr3_nt: TGTGCCAGCAGTCCCTCTCCCCCAGATACGCAGTATTTT; cdr3_aa: CASSPSPPDTQYF
clone_size: NA; v_call: TRBV4-3; d_call: TRBD2; j_call: TRBJ2-3; cdr3_nt: TGCGCCAGCAGCCAGGAGGGGCTAGCGGGAGTGGACACAGATACGCAGTATTTT; cdr3_aa: CASSQEGLAGVDTDTQYF
clone_size: once; v_call: TRBV20-1; d_call: NA; j_call: TRBJ1-5; cdr3_nt: TGCAGTGCTAGTTCCGGGTCAGGGGCATATGGCAATCAGCCCCAGCATTTT; cdr3_aa: CSASSGSGAYGNQPQHF
clone_size: NA; v_call: TRBV24-1; d_call: TRBD2; j_call: TRBJ2-1; cdr3_nt: TGTGCCACCAGTGATCGGACTAGCGGGGGGATCTACAATGAGCAGTTCTTC; cdr3_aa: CATSDRTSGGIYNEQFF